The text below deals with one TCR beta chain. The data stem from a study of Ad26.COV2.S vaccination and SARS-CoV-2 variants. Sequencing used immunoSEQ multiplex PCR; TCRdb keeps in-frame clones, though not all of them. The sample includes around 380,000 clones, about 88% seen only once; the top ten take 3.5%. The CDR3 consists of 15 residues. Trimming cost V 1 base and J 2 bases, with 9 bases left between them. From germline, CDR1 is SGHKS and CDR2 YYEKEE (reference sequence). Treatment defined: 15 to 20 received Ad26.COV2.S at low or high dose, single or two shots; about 5 received placebo; per-sample allocation not given. Sample collection was performed on day 63 after the first vaccine or placebo injection. Ad26.COV2.S expressed prefusion-stabilized spike from the original Wuhan strain.

This sample comprised peripheral blood, obtained in a trial of Ad26.COV2.S vaccine versus placebo. This TCR was sampled from a person aged 18-65 years who received the Ad26.COV2.S COVID-19 vaccine or a placebo. The chain recombines TRBV5-5 with TRBJ2-2; D remains ambiguous. The chain's CDR3 is CASSLTGPNTGELFF. Here the CDR3 DNA reads TGTGCCAGCAGCTTGACCGGGCCAAACACCGGGGAGCTGTTTTTT.